The 8 T cell receptor beta chains below come from one sample, sequenced in a study of CD8+ T cells in alopecia areata. The treatment: oral pan-JAK inhibitor, 5-10 mg twice daily. Extraction of RNA preceded its reverse transcription into cDNA, which served as the sequencing template. Method: immunoSEQ multiplex PCR; TCRdb's copy keeps in-frame clones and lacks some. The table records 150,000 to 200,000 clones, 60% of them present only once. The source material was CD4+ T cells sorted from blood, sampled at week 24, from a patient treated with tofacitinib. The source of these receptors is a human donor with alopecia areata.

The V call is TRBV4-2, the J call TRBJ1-2, with TRBD1 matching 8 bases. This CDR3 has 16 amino acids. V was clipped by 4 bases and J by 6 bases; unmatched bases: 13. The germline V gene encodes CDR1 LGHNA and CDR2 YNFKEQ. The CDR3 bases are TGTGCCAGCAGCCGGGGTGGGACAGGCGGAGGGGATGGCTACACCTTC. Translated: CASSRGGTGGGDGYTF.

This chain links TRBV29-1 with TRBJ2-7; D might be TRBD2 (6 bases). Germline V gene data show CDR1 as SQVTM and CDR2 as ANQGSEA. V was shortened by 6 bases and J by 0 bases, with 15 bases between the two germline ends. The CDR3 spans 14 residues. The CDR3 DNA reads TGCAGCGTGGTCCCCCGGGAGCCCTCCTACGAGCAGTACTTC. Protein product: CSVVPREPSYEQYF.

This clone showed up just once. The chain joins TRBV30 to TRBJ2-5, with unresolved D. V shed 2 bases and J shed 4 bases, with 11 bases lying between them. CDR1 is GTSNPN and CDR2 is SVGIG in the germline V gene (reference sequence). The CDR3 spans 13 residues. In nucleotides, the CDR3 is TGTGCCTGGAGTTTCCGGATGTCAGAGACCCAGTACTTC. This translates into CAWSFRMSETQYF. The entire variable domain, with the rest obtained from reference TRBV30 and TRBJ2-5, is as follows: SQTIHQWPATLVQPVGSPLSLECTVEGTSNPNLYWYRQAAGRGLQLLFYSVGIGQISSEVPQNLSASRPQDRQFILSSKKLLLSDSGFYLCAWSFRMSETQYFGPGTRLLVL.

J is TRBJ1-5 and V is TRBV2; the match to TRBD1 covers 8 bases. The J segment lost 7 bases and the V segment lost 4 bases, leaving 6 bases of the junction unmatched. In germline, CDR1 is SNHLY, CDR2 FYNNEI. CDR3 length: 14 amino acids. The CDR3 sequence is CASSGQGKGQPQHF. DNA for the CDR3: TGTGCCAGCAGTGGACAGGGGAAGGGACAGCCCCAGCATTTT. The full variable domain, with the rest looked up from reference TRBV2 and TRBJ1-5, is EPEVTQTPSHQVTQMGQEVILRCVPISNHLYFYWYRQILGQKVEFLVSFYNNEISEKSEIFDDQFSVERPDGSNFTLKIRSTKLEDSAMYFCASSGQGKGQPQHFGDGTRLSIL.

The chain joins TRBV15 to TRBJ1-5; unclear D gene. CDR1 LNHNV and CDR2 YYDKDF come from the germline V gene (reference sequence). Trimming pared 4 bases from V and 7 bases from J, leaving 11 bases between. The CDR3 runs 13 residues. CDR3 DNA: TGTGCCACCAGCACGGTAGGGAAGCAGCCCCAGCATTTT. Encoded protein: CATSTVGKQPQHF.

This chain uses TRBV6-1 with TRBJ1-5; no clear D. Germline V lookup: CDR1 MNHNS, CDR2 SASEGT. The CDR3 sequence is 14 residues long. The V gene lost 8 bases and the J gene lost 0 bases, with 11 bases spanning the gap. Here the CDR3 DNA reads TGTGCCAGCGGACCGTGGGGTAGCAATCAGCCCCAGCATTTT. This encodes CASGPWGSNQPQHF.

The table lists this clone with a count of one. The genes are TRBV30 and TRBJ2-6, with 10 bases lining up with TRBD1. The CDR3 has 18 residues. Germline V lookup: CDR1 GTSNPN, CDR2 SVGIG (reference sequence). After removal of 4 bases from V and 0 bases from J, the junction contained 9 bases not matched to a gene. As DNA, the CDR3 is TGTGCCTGGAAAAGACAGGGGGCGCCAGACTCTGGGGCCAACGTCCTGACTTTC. It codes for CAWKRQGAPDSGANVLTF. Using reference TRBV30 and TRBJ2-6 for the parts outside the CDR3, the full variable domain is SQTIHQWPATLVQPVGSPLSLECTVEGTSNPNLYWYRQAAGRGLQLLFYSVGIGQISSEVPQNLSASRPQDRQFILSSKKLLLSDSGFYLCAWKRQGAPDSGANVLTFGAGSRLTVL.

This clone was seen more than once but under ten times. The CDR3 nucleotides are TGTGCCAGCAGCCTAGCCGTCGACAGGGTTGAGCAGTTCTTC. Translation gives CASSLAVDRVEQFF. The chain uses TRBV9 and TRBJ2-1; 7 nucleotides agree with TRBD1. Germline CDR1 SGDLS, CDR2 YYNGEE. CDR3 size: 14 residues. V lost 4 bases, J lost 9 bases, and 10 bases stayed unmatched.